A single sample is the source of the 25 T cell receptor beta chains below, sequenced in a study of cytomegalovirus exposure and HLA in healthy donors. Amplification used 60 Vbeta primers and 13 Jbeta primers. Produced via immunoSEQ multiplex PCR; TCRdb's table is partial and in-frame only. The table includes more than 150,000 clones, approximately 80% detected once. Material for sequencing was PBMCs. These receptors all stem from a girl aged 2-10 years in good health and CMV-seropositive.

The genes are TRBV4-1 and TRBJ1-1; 8 nucleotides match TRBD1. CDR3 length: 15 residues. V lost 4 bases, J lost 1 base, and 5 bases stayed unmatched. Germline V gene data show CDR1 as MGHRA and CDR2 as YSYEKL. This CDR3 is CASSRRGTGNTEAFF. Written as DNA, the CDR3 is TGCGCCAGCAGCCGGCGCGGGACAGGGAACACTGAAGCTTTCTTT.

The rearrangement joins TRBV6-5 to TRBJ2-3, with 10 bases lining up with TRBD1. V dropped 7 bases and J dropped 3; count of bases not matched to a gene: 7. The CDR3 covers 15 residues. Germline assignment: CDR1 MNHEY and CDR2 SVGAGI. The CDR3 protein is CASTTRGQGTDTQYF. CDR3 DNA sequence: TGTGCCAGCACCACACGGGGACAGGGGACAGATACGCAGTATTTT.

The chain recombines TRBV7-9 with TRBJ2-1, with 10 bases matching TRBD2. CDR3 length: 17 residues. CDR1 and CDR2 from the germline V gene are SEHNR and FQNEAQ (reference sequence). Trimming took 4 bases from V and 6 from J; bases not matched to a gene: 12. The CDR3 nucleotides are TGTGCCAGCAGCTCCAGGGACGGGACTAGCGTCGGCAATGAGCAGTTCTTC. Encoded protein: CASSSRDGTSVGNEQFF.

This clone was seen a single time. V usage is TRBV14 and J usage is TRBJ2-5; a weak D match, TRBD2 (5 bases). CDR3 size: 15 residues. Germline lookup yields CDR1 SGHDN and CDR2 FVKESK. V lost 2 bases, J lost 5 bases, and 15 bases lay in between. CDR3 nucleotide sequence: TGTGCCAGCAGCCAAAAGGCCGGGGTACAGGAGACCCAGTACTTC. Translated: CASSQKAGVQETQYF. Drawing the rest from reference TRBV14 and TRBJ2-5, the complete variable domain is EAGVTQFPSHSVIEKGQTVTLRCDPISGHDNLYWYRRVMGKEIKFLLHFVKESKQDESGMPNNRFLAERTGGTYSTLKVQPAELEDSGVYFCASSQKAGVQETQYFGPGTRLLVL.

This sequence joins TRBV10-1 and TRBJ2-7; a possible D gene is TRBD2 (5 bases). This CDR3 is 16 amino acids long. In germline, CDR1 is WNHNN, CDR2 SYGVQD (reference sequence). V was pared by 4 bases and J by 3 bases, with 19 bases between. Written as DNA, the CDR3 is TGCGCCAGCAGTGGAAAGAGGACGGGAAGGCTCTACGAGCAGTACTTC. Translated: CASSGKRTGRLYEQYF.

The chain employs TRBV7-2 and TRBJ2-3; 11 positions match TRBD1. Germline trimming cut 0 bases from V and 1 base from J; bases unmatched to any gene: 6. This CDR3 has 18 amino acids. The germline gives CDR1 SGHTA, CDR2 FQGNSA. This CDR3 reads CASSLALGQGVGTDTQYF. The CDR3 DNA follows: TGTGCCAGCAGCTTAGCCCTGGGACAGGGGGTTGGCACAGATACGCAGTATTTT.

This chain joins TRBV27 and TRBJ2-1; D perhaps matches TRBD1 (6 bases). This CDR3 has 12 amino acids. The V end was cut by 2 bases, the J end by 10 bases, with 9 bases between. The germline V gene encodes CDR1 MNHEY and CDR2 SMNVEV (reference sequence). Here the CDR3 DNA reads TGTGCCAGCAGTTTAAACAGGGTAGAGCAGTTCTTC. Its translation is CASSLNRVEQFF.

V usage is TRBV5-1 and J usage is TRBJ2-3, with 7 bases that match TRBD1. V was clipped by 4 bases and J by 1 base; unmatched bases: 9. The germline gives CDR1 SGHRS, CDR2 YFSETQ. This CDR3 has 16 amino acids. CDR3 amino acids: CASSTLTGRGTDTQYF. The CDR3 nucleotides read TGCGCCAGCAGCACACTGACAGGGAGAGGCACAGATACGCAGTATTTT.

The CDR3 loop reads CASSGGGGNNYGYTF. The CDR3 DNA reads TGTGCCAGCAGTGGAGGGGGCGGCAATAACTATGGCTACACCTTC. The chain links TRBV2 to TRBJ1-2; 7 nucleotides align to TRBD1. The CDR3 covers 15 residues. V lost 4 bases and J lost 1; bases outside the gene matches: 6. Germline V gives CDR1 SNHLY, CDR2 FYNNEI. The entire variable domain, with the rest obtained from reference TRBV2 and TRBJ1-2, is as follows: EPEVTQTPSHQVTQMGQEVILRCVPISNHLYFYWYRQILGQKVEFLVSFYNNEISEKSEIFDDQFSVERPDGSNFTLKIRSTKLEDSAMYFCASSGGGGNNYGYTFGSGTRLTVV.

This sequence joins TRBV21-1 and TRBJ1-1; no DNA check was done on the table's D call, TRBD1. TRBV21-1 is marked as a pseudogene. The CDR3 spans 17 residues. The CDR3 DNA is TGTGCCAGCAGCAATGGACAGGGCGTCTTCATGAACACTGAAGCTTTCTTT. The encoded protein is CASSNGQGVFMNTEAFF.

The rearrangement joins TRBV6-4 to TRBJ2-5; 14 nucleotides line up with TRBD2. With V trimmed by 8 bases and J by 5 bases, 4 bases remained unmatched. Looked up from germline, CDR1 is MRHNA and CDR2 is SNTAGT. The CDR3 length is 14 residues. The CDR3 region has the DNA TGTGCCAGCGGGACTAGCGGGAGCTGGGAGACCCAGTACTTC. Encoded protein: CASGTSGSWETQYF.

This rearrangement joins TRBV11-3 to TRBJ1-2; 7 bases are a match to TRBD1. CDR3 length: 12 amino acids. V dropped 5 bases and J dropped 8; count of bases not matched to a gene: 5. Looked up from germline, CDR1 is SGHNT and CDR2 is YENEEA. CDR3 sequence: CASSRGTAGYTF. The DNA for the CDR3 is TGTGCCAGCAGCCGCGGGACAGCGGGCTACACCTTC.

V and J are TRBV18 and TRBJ1-3; TRBD1 might be the D (5 bases). This CDR3 has 15 amino acids. V was trimmed by 2 bases and J by 0 bases, leaving 8 bases between them. Germline CDR1 KGHSH, CDR2 LQKENI. The CDR3 DNA is TGTGCCAGCTCACCAGGGGCACACTCTGGAAACACCATATATTTT. It specifies CASSPGAHSGNTIYF.

V is TRBV6-1 and J is TRBJ1-2; tentative D call: TRBD1 (5 bases). Trimming took 8 bases from V and 8 from J, leaving 24 bases between them. Germline CDR1 and CDR2: MNHNS and SASEGT. The CDR3 is 15 residues long. The CDR3 spells CASGYTPGGSRGYTF. The CDR3 nucleotides are TGTGCCAGCGGGTATACCCCGGGGGGAAGCCGCGGCTACACCTTC.

The J gene is TRBJ2-5, the V gene TRBV30; TRBD2 aligns across 8 bases. CDR3 length: 14 residues. Losses at the gene ends were 2 bases for V and 3 bases for J; bases not matched to a gene: 5. Germline CDR1 reads GTSNPN; CDR2 reads SVGIG (reference sequence). In nucleotides, the CDR3 is TGTGCCTGGAGTACAACGGGGGGGGAAGAGACCCAGTACTTC. It specifies CAWSTTGGEETQYF.

The chain employs TRBV10-3 and TRBJ1-4; D might be TRBD1 (5 bases). The V and J ends lost 6 bases and 8 bases respectively, with 16 bases between them. Per the germline V gene, CDR1 is ENHRY and CDR2 is SYGVKD. This CDR3 has 14 residues. CDR3 region: CAISPSQGNEKLFF. The CDR3 nucleotides are TGTGCCATCAGCCCGTCTCAGGGAAACGAAAAACTGTTTTTT.

The genes are TRBV10-1 and TRBJ2-1; D remains ambiguous. Per the germline V gene, CDR1 is WNHNN and CDR2 is SYGVQD (reference sequence). This CDR3 spans 11 amino acids. The germline V and J ends were trimmed by 4 bases and 13 bases, with 11 bases remaining between them. This chain's CDR3 is CASSVESKQFF. In DNA form, the CDR3 reads TGCGCCAGCAGTGTAGAGTCCAAACAGTTCTTC.

The V call is TRBV5-1, the J call TRBJ1-2; TRBD1 matches 7 bases. In germline, CDR1 is SGHRS, CDR2 YFSETQ. Germline trimming cut 4 bases from V and 6 bases from J; bases unmatched to any gene: 9. The CDR3 runs to 14 residues. This chain's CDR3 is CASSPGGSTHGYTF. The CDR3 DNA follows: TGCGCCAGCAGCCCAGGGGGTTCTACTCATGGCTACACCTTC.

The sample holds one count of this clone. The rearrangement links TRBV7-6 to TRBJ2-1; 9 nucleotides match TRBD2. Trimming at V came to 1 base and at J to 0 bases, leaving 10 bases not matched to a gene. CDR1 and CDR2 from the germline V gene are SGHVS and FNYEAQ. The CDR3 contains 19 residues. The DNA of the CDR3 is TGTGCCAGCAGCTTAGAGGTAGCGGGAGTGCCCAGCTCCTACAATGAGCAGTTCTTC. It codes for CASSLEVAGVPSSYNEQFF.

This chain joins TRBV27 and TRBJ1-2; 8 bases fit TRBD1. The J segment lost 3 bases and the V segment lost 1 base, leaving 7 bases of the junction unmatched. This CDR3 is built from 16 residues. Per germline, CDR1 MNHEY and CDR2 SMNVEV (reference sequence). The CDR3 nucleotides read TGTGCCAGCAGTTTATTGGGCGGACAGGGTCACTATGGCTACACCTTC. This translates into CASSLLGGQGHYGYTF.

This chain uses TRBV6-5 with TRBJ2-5; the match to TRBD2 covers 12 bases. J gave up 2 bases and V 5 bases, and 3 bases lay outside the gene matches. CDR1 is MNHEY, CDR2 SVGAGI, per germline. There are 15 residues in the CDR3. This chain's CDR3 is CASSPGLAGQETQYF. The CDR3 region has the DNA TGTGCCAGCAGTCCCGGACTAGCGGGGCAAGAGACCCAGTACTTC.

This rearrangement joins TRBV5-1 to TRBJ2-3; D gene ambiguous. The CDR3 totals 17 residues. CDR1 SGHRS and CDR2 YFSETQ come from the germline V gene. V lost 0 bases to trimming and J lost 6 bases, with 20 bases between them. The CDR3 DNA is TGCGCCAGCAGCTTGGCGGTTAGCAGCCTTAAGGCGGATACGCAGTATTTT. Its translation: CASSLAVSSLKADTQYF.

A few counts support this clone. CDR3 nucleotide sequence: TGTGCCAGCAGTACCCCAGGGGGCTCCATGAACACTGAAGCTTTCTTT. It specifies CASSTPGGSMNTEAFF. V is TRBV28 and J is TRBJ1-1; TRBD1 matches at 8 bases. V shed 5 bases and J 0 bases; nucleotides not matched to a gene: 8. Germline assignment: CDR1 MDHEN and CDR2 SYDVKM. This CDR3 is built from 16 residues.

CDR3 sequence: CASSAGLYGYTF. CDR3 bases: TGTGCCAGTAGTGCGGGGCTCTATGGCTACACCTTC. V usage is TRBV19 and J usage is TRBJ1-2; tentatively, D is TRBD1 (5 bases). The V gene's germline CDR1 is LNHDA and CDR2 SQIVND (reference sequence). Trimming removed 5 bases from V and 4 bases from J, with 8 bases in between. The length of the CDR3 is 12 residues.

The chain has TRBV27 and TRBJ1-4; D is undetermined. The germline V and J ends were trimmed by 2 bases and 3 bases, with 10 bases remaining between them. This CDR3 region has 15 residues. The germline gives CDR1 MNHEY, CDR2 SMNVEV (reference sequence). CDR3 bases: TGTGCCAGCAGTTTAGCGGGTTTGGCTAATGAAAAACTGTTTTTT. It translates to CASSLAGLANEKLFF.